The clone carrying this T cell receptor (beta chain) was counted at least ten times. This specimen belongs to a study of blood T cell repertoires in COVID-19. Adults between about 18 and 95 years of age took part from some 25 US areas. The CDR3 is 14 residues long. Germline assignment: CDR1 KGHSH and CDR2 LQKENI. The V gene end was trimmed by 5 bases and the J gene end by 8 bases; junction bases not matched to a gene: 6. Measured with immunoSEQ multiplex PCR; TCRdb has only the in-frame clones, and not every one. The repertoire includes under 250,000 clones, under 85% of them detected once, and about 1.8% sits in the top ten.

The chain is built from TRBV18 and TRBJ1-6; 7 positions match TRBD1. The receptor was isolated from a man between 60 and 70 years old who had recovered from COVID-19. The sample comprised PBMCs or T cells enriched from blood (not recorded which). The CDR3 loop is CASSTQGSDSPLHF. CDR3 nucleotide sequence: TGTGCCAGCTCAACACAGGGGTCGGATTCACCCCTCCACTTT. Together with reference TRBV18 and TRBJ1-6, the CDR3 gives the full variable domain: NAGVMQNPRHLVRRRGQEARLRCSPMKGHSHVYWYRQLPEEGLKFMVYLQKENIIDESGMPKERFSAEFPKEGPSILRIQQVVRGDSAAYFCASSTQGSDSPLHFGNGTRLTVT.